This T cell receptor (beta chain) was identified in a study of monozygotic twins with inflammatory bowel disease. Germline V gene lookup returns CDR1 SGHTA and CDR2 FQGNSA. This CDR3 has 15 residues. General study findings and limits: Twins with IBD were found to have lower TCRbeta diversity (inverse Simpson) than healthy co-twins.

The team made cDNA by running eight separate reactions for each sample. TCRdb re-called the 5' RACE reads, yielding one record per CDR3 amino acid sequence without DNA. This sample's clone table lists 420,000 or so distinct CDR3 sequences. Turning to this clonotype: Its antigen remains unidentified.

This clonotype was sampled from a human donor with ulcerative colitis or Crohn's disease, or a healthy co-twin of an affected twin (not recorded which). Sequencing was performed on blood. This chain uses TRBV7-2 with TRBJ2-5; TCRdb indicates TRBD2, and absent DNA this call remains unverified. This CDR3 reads CASSLVAGGRETQYF.